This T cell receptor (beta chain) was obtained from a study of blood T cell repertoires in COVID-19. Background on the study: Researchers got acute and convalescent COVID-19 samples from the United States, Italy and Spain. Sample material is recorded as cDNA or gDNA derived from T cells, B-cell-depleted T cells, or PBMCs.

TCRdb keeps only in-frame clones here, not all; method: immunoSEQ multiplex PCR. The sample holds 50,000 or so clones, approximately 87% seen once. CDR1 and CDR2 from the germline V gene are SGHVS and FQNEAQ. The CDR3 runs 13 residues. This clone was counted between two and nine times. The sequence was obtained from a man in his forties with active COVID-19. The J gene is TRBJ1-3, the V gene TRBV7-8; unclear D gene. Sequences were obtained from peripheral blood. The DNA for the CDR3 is TGTGTGAGCCCTTATCCCCCTGGAAACACCATATATTTT. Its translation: CVSPYPPGNTIYF.